The 8 T cell receptor beta chains presented below share a single source sample, sequenced in a study of tumor and adjacent non-tumor tissue in lung cancer. No cell sorting was done before RNA was extracted from the tissue. A modified ARM-PCR protocol with three rounds of nested PCR amplified TCRbeta. One entry per CDR3 protein, called by TCRdb with MiXCR from the multiplex PCR reads. The sample gives about 200,000 distinct CDR3 sequences, approximately 74% of which show up once; approximately 26% is in the top ten. What was sequenced was lung tumor tissue. Receptors originate from a man aged 60-69 years with non-small cell lung cancer.

Of note for this clonotype: Relative to the germline gene, one junction end is altered; a read error may explain this. The chain employs TRBV20-1 and TRBJ2-5, with 9 bases that match TRBD2. The germline V gene has CDR1 DFQATT and CDR2 SNEGSKA (reference sequence). This CDR3 spans 15 amino acids. The DNA for the CDR3 is TGCAGTGCTAGAGATCGGCGGGGGGGCCAAGAGACCCAGTATTTC. As protein: CSARDRRGGQETQYF.

The chain links TRBV12-3 or TRBV12-4 to TRBJ2-3; D is uncertain. The CDR3 sequence is 16 residues long. Trimming took off 0 bases at V and 0 bases at J, with 10 bases between the two ends. The CDR3 bases are TGTGCCAGCAGTTTAGCCGGATGGTTTAGCACAGATACGCAGTATTTT. Translating gives CASSLAGWFSTDTQYF.

Concerning this clonotype itself: It may be a read error: a sequence one base away is much more abundant. The V gene is TRBV12-3 or TRBV12-4, the J gene TRBJ2-5; a possible D gene is TRBD2 (6 bases). The CDR3 sequence is 15 residues long. V was cut by 2 bases and J by 3 bases, with 13 bases left in between. The CDR3 DNA follows: TGTGCCAGCAGTTTACGTAGCGAGCGGGAAGAGACCCAGTACTTC. Amino acids: CASSLRSEREETQYF.

Turning to this clonotype: One end of the junction is discordant with germline, which a read error may explain. CDR3 DNA: TGCAGAGCTAGAGATCCCCTAGCGGGGGGGTTTGATGAGCAGTTCTTC. Amino acids: CRARDPLAGGFDEQFF. This sequence joins TRBV20-1 and TRBJ2-1; 12 nucleotides line up with TRBD2. The CDR3 has 16 amino acids. The germline CDR1 and CDR2 sequences are DFQATT and SNEGSKA (reference sequence).

The chain recombines TRBV29-1 with TRBJ2-2, with no clear D. Trimming pared 4 bases from V and 12 bases from J, leaving 15 bases between. This CDR3 comprises 12 residues. Germline V gives CDR1 SQVTM, CDR2 ANQGSEA. CDR3 residues: CSVGRHSWKLFF. CDR3 in DNA: TGCAGCGTTGGGCGACATTCCTGGAAGCTGTTTTTT.

This clonotype was detected only a few times. One base away lies a much larger clone, so this may be a sequencing read error. The chain combines TRBV4-2 with TRBJ2-7; 7 bases are shared with TRBD1. The CDR3 totals 12 residues. From germline, CDR1 is LGHNA and CDR2 YNFKEQ. The CDR3 sequence is CTSSPDRDEQYF. CDR3 DNA sequence: TGTACCAGCAGCCCTGACAGGGACGAGCAGTACTTC.

Comments on this clonotype: Mismatch with germline at one junction end may stem from a read error. The chain recombines TRBV11-2 with TRBJ2-1; TRBD1 is a possible D gene (6 bases). The CDR3 consists of 15 residues. Germline values: CDR1 SGHAT, CDR2 FQNNGV. In nucleotides, the CDR3 is TGTGCCAGCAGCTTAGAGGCTGGGGGCGGTAATGAGCAGTTTTTC. This sequence encodes CASSLEAGGGNEQFF.

The rearrangement links TRBV20-1 to TRBJ2-1; D is possibly TRBD2 (5 bases). The CDR3 length is 17 residues. Germline V lookup: CDR1 DFQATT, CDR2 SNEGSKA (reference sequence). The chain's CDR3 is CSGRWLTGTPSYNEQFF. The CDR3 nucleotides are TGCAGCGGTAGGTGGCTAACGGGAACCCCCTCCTACAATGAGCAGTTCTTC.